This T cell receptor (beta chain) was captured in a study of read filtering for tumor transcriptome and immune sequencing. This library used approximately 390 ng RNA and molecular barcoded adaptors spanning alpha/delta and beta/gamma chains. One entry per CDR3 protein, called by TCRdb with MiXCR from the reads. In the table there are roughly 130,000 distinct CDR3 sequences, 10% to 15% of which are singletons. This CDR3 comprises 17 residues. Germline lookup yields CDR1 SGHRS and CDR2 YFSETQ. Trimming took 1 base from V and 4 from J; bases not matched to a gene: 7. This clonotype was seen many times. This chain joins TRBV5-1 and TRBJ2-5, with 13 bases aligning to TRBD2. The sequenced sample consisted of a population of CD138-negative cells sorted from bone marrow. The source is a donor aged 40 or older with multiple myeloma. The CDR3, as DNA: TGCGCCAGCAGCTTGACTAGCGGGAGGGGTGCGGGAGAGACCCAGTACTTC. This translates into CASSLTSGRGAGETQYF. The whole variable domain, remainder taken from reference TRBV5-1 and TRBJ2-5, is KAGVTQTPRYLIKTRGQQVTLSCSPISGHRSVSWYQQTPGQGLQFLFEYFSETQRNKGNFPGRFSGRQFSNSRSEMNVSTLELGDSALYLCASSLTSGRGAGETQYFGPGTRLLVL.